This T cell receptor (beta chain) is drawn from a study of blood T cell repertoires in COVID-19. Study summary: In each case, the material was cDNA or gDNA derived from T cells, B-cell-depleted T cells, or PBMCs.

Original methodology: Reference gene primers were amplified, and this amplification served to estimate nucleated cell counts. Repertoires were generated with immunoSEQ multiplex PCR, while TCRdb's copy carries only in-frame clones and drops some. That table gives V, J and clone size, and the DNA gave D and trimming. Of approximately 360,000 clones listed, around 90% were seen once; the top ten hold approximately 1.2%. Looked up from germline, CDR1 is SQVTM and CDR2 is ANQGSEA. The V and J ends lost 8 bases and 0 bases respectively, with 7 bases between them. This CDR3 contains 12 residues. The source of this sequence is a man aged 40-55 years with acute or convalescent COVID-19. Material: peripheral blood. The chain links TRBV29-1 to TRBJ2-2, with unresolved D. The CDR3 sequence is CSLRANTGELFF. As DNA, the CDR3 is TGCAGCCTCCGCGCGAACACCGGGGAGCTGTTTTTT.